Shown below are 15 T cell receptor beta chains from a single sample sequenced in a study of blood T cell repertoires in COVID-19. Generated by immunoSEQ multiplex PCR, the TCRdb table keeps only in-frame clones and is missing some. The sample consists of more than 400,000 clones, about 90% of them appearing once. Sequences were obtained from PBMCs or T cells enriched from blood (not recorded which). These receptors came from a woman aged 18-29 years who had recovered from COVID-19.

The gene calls are TRBV30 and TRBJ1-5; no firm D call. Trimming cost V 3 bases and J 4 bases, with 10 bases left between them. The length of the CDR3 is 13 residues. Germline CDR1 reads GTSNPN; CDR2 reads SVGIG (reference sequence). The CDR3 spells CAWSTSRNQPQHF. As DNA, the CDR3 is TGTGCCTGGAGCACCTCCAGGAATCAGCCCCAGCATTTT. The entire variable domain, with the rest obtained from reference TRBV30 and TRBJ1-5, is as follows: SQTIHQWPATLVQPVGSPLSLECTVEGTSNPNLYWYRQAAGRGLQLLFYSVGIGQISSEVPQNLSASRPQDRQFILSSKKLLLSDSGFYLCAWSTSRNQPQHFGDGTRLSIL.

The genes are TRBV10-1 and TRBJ2-3; unclear D gene. This CDR3 region has 14 residues. V was clipped by 2 bases and J by 4 bases, with 10 bases between them. Germline V gene lookup returns CDR1 WNHNN and CDR2 SYGVQD (reference sequence). In nucleotides, the CDR3 is TGCGCCAGCAGTGAGGGAACTACTCCAGATACGCAGTATTTT. It specifies CASSEGTTPDTQYF.

This chain links TRBV2 with TRBJ1-2, with 8 bases aligning to TRBD1. The length of the CDR3 is 15 residues. Losses at the gene ends were 5 bases for V and 2 bases for J; bases not matched to a gene: 7. The germline CDR1 and CDR2 sequences are SNHLY and FYNNEI. CDR3 protein: CASSPSRTGNYGYTF. For the CDR3, the DNA is TGTGCCAGCAGTCCGTCGAGGACAGGGAACTATGGCTACACCTTC.

The J gene is TRBJ1-5, the V gene TRBV6-5, with D uncertain. Trimming stripped 7 bases from V and 5 bases from J, with 12 bases between. Germline assignment: CDR1 MNHEY and CDR2 SVGAGI. The CDR3 runs 13 residues. The CDR3 DNA reads as TGTGCCAGCAAGAGGGTCGGCGATCAGCCCCAGCATTTT. This encodes CASKRVGDQPQHF.

V usage is TRBV5-1 and J usage is TRBJ1-3; D unresolved. The CDR3 runs to 15 residues. In germline, CDR1 is SGHRS, CDR2 YFSETQ. V dropped 6 bases and J dropped 0 bases, with 13 bases sitting between them. CDR3 sequence (DNA): TGCGCCAGCACCATGGAGGGATCCTCTGGAAACACCATATATTTT. Amino acid sequence: CASTMEGSSGNTIYF.

This clone was observed a handful of times. J is TRBJ2-7 and V is TRBV4-1; TRBD2 matches at 9 bases. Germline V gene sequence: CDR1 MGHRA, CDR2 YSYEKL. There are 14 residues in the CDR3. The ends lost 3 bases at V and 4 bases at J; junction bases unmatched: 4. CDR3 amino acids: CASSQRGGFYEQYF. The CDR3 nucleotides are TGCGCCAGCAGCCAGCGGGGGGGCTTTTACGAGCAGTACTTC.

The chain recombines TRBV7-8 with TRBJ2-5; D might be TRBD2 (6 bases). Between the trimmed V and J ends, which lost 4 bases and 1 base, there was a span of 10 bases. The CDR3 is 14 amino acids. Germline V gives CDR1 SGHVS, CDR2 FQNEAQ. The CDR3 spells CASSSGTFQETQYF. CDR3 bases: TGTGCCAGCAGCTCCGGGACTTTCCAAGAGACCCAGTACTTC. Combining the CDR3 with reference TRBV7-8 and TRBJ2-5 gives the whole variable domain GAGVSQSPRYKVAKRGQDVALRCDPISGHVSLFWYQQALGQGPEFLTYFQNEAQLDKSGLPSDRFFAERPEGSVSTLKIQRTQQEDSAVYLCASSSGTFQETQYFGPGTRLLVL.

This clone was seen a few times. V gene TRBV23-1 combines with J gene TRBJ2-7; D not resolved. TRBV23-1 falls under the ORF class, with uncertain function. This CDR3 has 15 residues. V lost 4 bases to trimming and J lost 2 bases, with 15 bases between them. CDR3 sequence: CASSRSRSEAYEQYF. DNA for the CDR3: TGCGCCAGCAGTCGATCCCGAAGCGAGGCCTACGAGCAGTACTTC.

Remarks on this clone: This specimen includes other DNA sequences encoding the same CDR3. This rearrangement joins TRBV19 to TRBJ1-4, with TRBD1 identical over 10 bases. Trimming at V came to 7 bases and at J to 6 bases, leaving 5 bases not matched to a gene. Germline V gives CDR1 LNHDA, CDR2 SQIVND (reference sequence). The CDR3 length is 14 residues. The CDR3 DNA reads as TGTGCCAGTAATCCGGGGACAGGGGATGAAAAACTGTTTTTT. This translates into CASNPGTGDEKLFF.

The J gene is TRBJ1-5, the V gene TRBV30, with D unclear. This CDR3 comprises 16 residues. V was pared by 0 bases and J by 2 bases, with 14 bases between. CDR1 and CDR2 (germline): GTSNPN, SVGIG (reference sequence). The CDR3 nucleotides are TGTGCCTGGAGTGTACGGCTGAGGGAGGGCAATCAGCCCCAGCATTTT. Translating it yields CAWSVRLREGNQPQHF. Full variable domain (missing parts from reference TRBV30 and TRBJ1-5): SQTIHQWPATLVQPVGSPLSLECTVEGTSNPNLYWYRQAAGRGLQLLFYSVGIGQISSEVPQNLSASRPQDRQFILSSKKLLLSDSGFYLCAWSVRLREGNQPQHFGDGTRLSIL.

J is TRBJ1-1 and V is TRBV5-8, with D perhaps matching TRBD1 (6 bases). Per germline, CDR1 SGHTS and CDR2 YDEGEE. V dropped 6 bases and J dropped 0 bases, with 12 bases sitting between them. The CDR3 totals 14 residues. The CDR3 DNA sequence: TGTGCCAGCAACTATGGGGGCTTGAACACTGAAGCTTTCTTT. Its translation: CASNYGGLNTEAFF. Full variable domain (remainder filled in from reference TRBV5-8 and TRBJ1-1): EAGVTQSPTHLIKTRGQQATLRCSPISGHTSVYWYQQALGLGLQFLLWYDEGEERNRGNFPPRFSGRQFPNYSSELNVNALELEDSALYLCASNYGGLNTEAFFGQGTRLTVV.

The chain has TRBV29-1 and TRBJ1-2, with D possibly TRBD1 on 6 matching bases. This CDR3 is 11 amino acids long. Trimming stripped 7 bases from V and 8 bases from J, with 14 bases between. Germline lookup yields CDR1 SQVTM and CDR2 ANQGSEA. This CDR3 reads CSGQDSRGYTF. CDR3 DNA: TGCAGCGGGCAGGACAGCAGGGGCTACACCTTC.

The rearrangement joins TRBV5-4 to TRBJ2-1; D may be TRBD1 (6 bases). Germline-derived CDR1 and CDR2 are SGHNT and YYREEE (reference sequence). V lost 1 base to trimming and J lost 7 bases, with 15 bases between them. CDR3 length: 15 amino acids. The CDR3 spells CASSLSAGEGNEQFF. The CDR3 DNA reads as TGTGCCAGCAGCTTGTCGGCAGGGGAAGGGAATGAGCAGTTCTTC.

V usage is TRBV5-5 and J usage is TRBJ2-1, with D maybe TRBD2 (7 bases). The germline CDR1 and CDR2 sequences are SGHKS and YYEKEE (reference sequence). V gave up 1 base and J gave up 3 bases, with 17 bases separating them. CDR3 length: 17 residues. The CDR3, as DNA: TGTGCCAGCAGCTTGAATCCGGGGGGCCCAATCTACAATGAGCAGTTCTTC. Amino acid sequence: CASSLNPGGPIYNEQFF.

This chain uses TRBV28 with TRBJ1-4; TRBD1 might be the D (5 bases). Germline V gene data show CDR1 as MDHEN and CDR2 as SYDVKM. V was shortened by 7 bases and J by 4 bases, with 13 bases between the two germline ends. This CDR3 spans 14 amino acids. The CDR3 protein is CASTPGDLNEKLFF. CDR3 sequence (DNA): TGTGCCAGCACACCGGGGGACCTTAATGAAAAACTGTTTTTT.